Listed below are T cell receptor beta chains from one sample, sequenced in a study of T cells in Graves' hyperthyroidism and ophthalmopathy. TCRdb re-analysed the multiplex PCR reads in MiXCR, keeping a single row per CDR3 protein. The sample shows about 640,000 distinct CDR3 sequences, 45% of them seen only once. The sample consisted of peripheral blood or thyroid tissue (not recorded which). The receptors were gathered from an adult man with Graves' disease, either hyperthyroidism or ophthalmopathy (not recorded which). Both conserved end residues are part of each CDR3. The order of the fields is V gene, D gene, clone size, J gene, CDR3 DNA, CDR3 protein. The D gene is left open where the match is weak. Clone sizes are given selectively: once, few, many, or a class where the clone is expanded.

V gene: TRBV6-5; D gene: .; clone size: .; J gene: TRBJ1-6; CDR3 DNA: TGTGCCAGCAGTTTATTTCGCAGGGGAGTTGATTCACCCCTCCACTTT; CDR3 protein: CASSLFRRGVDSPLHF
V gene: TRBV20-1; D gene: .; clone size: .; J gene: TRBJ1-1; CDR3 DNA: TGCAGTGCTCCCGGGACCCCGAACACTGAAGCTTTCTTT; CDR3 protein: CSAPGTPNTEAFF
V gene: TRBV6-1; D gene: .; clone size: .; J gene: TRBJ1-6; CDR3 DNA: TGTGCCAGCAGTGAAGATGCGAGAGGGTCCAGGGACTTCGGTTCACCCCTCCACTTT; CDR3 protein: CASSEDARGSRDFGSPLHF
V gene: TRBV10-1; D gene: .; clone size: few; J gene: TRBJ1-4; CDR3 DNA: TGCGCCAGTAGAGCTCCCCCGGATGAAAAACTGTTTTTT; CDR3 protein: CASRAPPDEKLFF
V gene: TRBV9; D gene: TRBD1; clone size: .; J gene: TRBJ2-5; CDR3 DNA: TGTGCCAGCAGCGTCCCTCCTGGACAGGGAAAGGAAGAGACCCAGTACTTC; CDR3 protein: CASSVPPGQGKEETQYF
V gene: TRBV5-5; D gene: .; clone size: .; J gene: TRBJ1-1; CDR3 DNA: TGTGCCAGCAGCTTATCTATACAGGGGAACACTGAAGCTTTCTTT; CDR3 protein: CASSLSIQGNTEAFF
V gene: TRBV7-9; D gene: .; clone size: many; J gene: TRBJ2-7; CDR3 DNA: TGTGCCAGCAGCCTCCGGGACACGGCCTACGAGCAGTACTTC; CDR3 protein: CASSLRDTAYEQYF
V gene: TRBV7-2; D gene: .; clone size: .; J gene: TRBJ1-1; CDR3 DNA: TGTGCCAGCAGCCCCGCGCTTTTCAACACTGAAGCTTTCTTT; CDR3 protein: CASSPALFNTEAFF
V gene: TRBV25-1; D gene: .; clone size: .; J gene: TRBJ1-3; CDR3 DNA: TGTGCCAGCAGTTCGGGGGGGTTTGGAAACACCATATATTTT; CDR3 protein: CASSSGGFGNTIYF
V gene: TRBV7-2; D gene: .; clone size: .; J gene: TRBJ1-2; CDR3 DNA: TGTGCCAGCTCACTAAAGGACCTCTCTGGCTACACCTTC; CDR3 protein: CASSLKDLSGYTF
V gene: TRBV7-8; D gene: .; clone size: .; J gene: TRBJ2-7; CDR3 DNA: TGTGCCAGCAGCTTAGCCGACTTCTACGAGCAGTACTTC; CDR3 protein: CASSLADFYEQYF
V gene: TRBV20-1; D gene: .; clone size: few; J gene: TRBJ1-2; CDR3 DNA: TGCAGTGCCCCGGGAATTAACTATGGCTACACCTTC; CDR3 protein: CSAPGINYGYTF
V gene: TRBV29-1; D gene: .; clone size: .; J gene: TRBJ1-1; CDR3 DNA: TGCCAAAGGGGGTGGGGGATGAACACTGAAGCTTTCTTT; CDR3 protein: CQRGWGMNTEAFF
V gene: TRBV11-1; D gene: .; clone size: .; J gene: TRBJ2-5; CDR3 DNA: TGTGCCAGCAGCTTAAACTCGGGCCCCGGGGAGACCCAGTACTTC; CDR3 protein: CASSLNSGPGETQYF
V gene: TRBV20-1; D gene: .; clone size: many; J gene: TRBJ2-7; CDR3 DNA: TGCAGTGCTAGAGCCCAGGGGAGCTCCTACGAGCAGTACTTC; CDR3 protein: CSARAQGSSYEQYF
V gene: TRBV7-8; D gene: TRBD1; clone size: many; J gene: TRBJ1-2; CDR3 DNA: TGTGCCATTACGGACAGGATCTTCTATGGCTACACCTTC; CDR3 protein: CAITDRIFYGYTF
V gene: TRBV13; D gene: .; clone size: .; J gene: TRBJ2-7; CDR3 DNA: TGTGCCAGCAGCTTAGTTCATCAGGGGCTCCTCCCCGACCAGTACTTC; CDR3 protein: CASSLVHQGLLPDQYF
V gene: TRBV10-1; D gene: .; clone size: many; J gene: TRBJ2-5; CDR3 DNA: TGCGCCACCCCTCCCCAGTACTTC; CDR3 protein: CATPPQYF
V gene: TRBV9; D gene: .; clone size: .; J gene: TRBJ1-1; CDR3 DNA: TGTGCCAGCAGCGTAGAGGGCGGCTTCGGCACTGAAGCTTTCTTT; CDR3 protein: CASSVEGGFGTEAFF
V gene: TRBV10-3; D gene: .; clone size: .; J gene: TRBJ1-6; CDR3 DNA: TGTGCCATCAGTGACCTTGGAAGACGTGATTCACCCCTCCACTTT; CDR3 protein: CAISDLGRRDSPLHF
V gene: TRBV20-1; D gene: .; clone size: .; J gene: TRBJ1-2; CDR3 DNA: TGCAGTGCTAGAGAGGCAGGGGAAGGCTATGGCTACACCTTC; CDR3 protein: CSAREAGEGYGYTF
V gene: TRBV6-2/TRBV6-3; D gene: TRBD1; clone size: few; J gene: TRBJ1-1; CDR3 DNA: TGTGCCAGCAGCCTCGACAGGGACCGGACTGAAGCTTTCTTT; CDR3 protein: CASSLDRDRTEAFF
V gene: TRBV19; D gene: TRBD2; clone size: .; J gene: TRBJ2-6; CDR3 DNA: TGTGCCAGTAGTGGAGCTAGCGGGAGCCCCTCTGGGGCCAACGTCCTGACTTTC; CDR3 protein: CASSGASGSPSGANVLTF
V gene: TRBV7-9; D gene: TRBD1; clone size: few; J gene: TRBJ2-7; CDR3 DNA: TGTGCCAGTGGAATTGGACAGGCATACGAGCAGTACTTC; CDR3 protein: CASGIGQAYEQYF
V gene: TRBV12-3/TRBV12-4; D gene: .; clone size: few; J gene: TRBJ1-4; CDR3 DNA: TGTGCCAGCAGTTTGTCCCTAACTAATGAAAAACTGTTTTTT; CDR3 protein: CASSLSLTNEKLFF
V gene: TRBV20-1; D gene: .; clone size: .; J gene: TRBJ2-7; CDR3 DNA: TGCAGTGCTAGGGGGACCGCCAACCTTTACGAGCAGTACTTC; CDR3 protein: CSARGTANLYEQYF
V gene: TRBV7-7; D gene: TRBD1; clone size: many; J gene: TRBJ2-5; CDR3 DNA: TGTGCTAGCAGCTTAGCTGGAGGGACAGGGCCTCAAGAGACCCAGTACTTC; CDR3 protein: CASSLAGGTGPQETQYF
V gene: TRBV11-2; D gene: .; clone size: .; J gene: TRBJ2-2; CDR3 DNA: TGTGCCAGCAGCTTAACCGGAGCGAGGACCGGGGAGCTGTTTTTT; CDR3 protein: CASSLTGARTGELFF